The entry below gives a single T cell receptor (beta chain) sequence along with its context. Its antigen is still unknown. The data were obtained in a study of cytomegalovirus exposure and HLA in healthy donors. As for the study in general: Earlier work reported around 110 million unique TCR beta sequences from 180 million or so T cells.

The germline V gene encodes CDR1 SGHTA and CDR2 FQGNSA. There are 17 residues in the CDR3. The PCR employed 60 Vbeta primers together with 13 Jbeta primers. Data came from immunoSEQ multiplex PCR; TCRdb stores just in-frame clones and leaves some out. The data hold over 120,000 clones, with roughly four fifths observed a single time. Points from the study as a whole: When analyzed later, a missense DCLRE1C variant was found to be linked to TCR beta V- and J-gene trimming. With further analysis later on, most CMV-associated TCR beta chains appeared HLA-restricted. Beyond CMV serostatus, there was no information to go on about immune exposure.

This receptor was obtained from an older woman in good health and CMV-seropositive. Sequenced material: PBMCs. The rearrangement joins TRBV7-2 to TRBJ2-5; the match to TRBD2 covers 16 bases. The DNA end favors TRBJ2-7, so the J call may be wrong. CDR3 in DNA: TGTGCCAGCAGCCTGGGACTAGCGGGAGGGCCGAGAGCCGAGCAGTACTTC. Translated, it gives CASSLGLAGGPRAEQYF.